This TCR beta chain is from a study of OX40 agonist ivuxolimab in advanced cancers. Generated by immunoSEQ multiplex PCR, the TCRdb table keeps only in-frame clones and is missing some. The sample records tens of thousands of clones, 84% being singletons. In its sample, this clone was seen a few times. Germline V lookup: CDR1 SSHAT, CDR2 FNYEAQ (reference sequence). V lost 0 bases and J 1 base, leaving 19 bases between the germline ends. CDR3 size: 19 residues. The specimen comprised CD4+ or CD8+ T cells sorted from blood, sampled in a trial of the OX40 agonist ivuxolimab. This receptor was taken from an adult with an advanced solid tumor such as melanoma, head and neck, liver or kidney cancer. V usage is TRBV7-7 and J usage is TRBJ1-5; D remains unclear. The CDR3 DNA reads as TGTGCCAGCAGCTTAGCACCTCACTCAGCCCTCCCGAGCAATCAGCCCCAGCATTTT. Its protein is CASSLAPHSALPSNQPQHF.